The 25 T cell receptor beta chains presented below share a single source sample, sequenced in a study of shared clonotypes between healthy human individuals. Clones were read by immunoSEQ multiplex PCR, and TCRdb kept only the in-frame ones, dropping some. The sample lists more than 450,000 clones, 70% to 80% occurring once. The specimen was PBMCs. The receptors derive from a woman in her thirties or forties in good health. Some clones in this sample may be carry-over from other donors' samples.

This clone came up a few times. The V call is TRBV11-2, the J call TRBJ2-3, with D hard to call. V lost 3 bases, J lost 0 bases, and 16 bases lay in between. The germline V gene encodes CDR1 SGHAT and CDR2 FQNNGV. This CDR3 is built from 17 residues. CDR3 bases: TGTGCCAGCAGCTTTTCGAGGAAACCTCTTAGCACAGATACGCAGTATTTT. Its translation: CASSFSRKPLSTDTQYF. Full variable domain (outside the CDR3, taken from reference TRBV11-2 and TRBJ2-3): EAGVAQSPRYKIIEKRQSVAFWCNPISGHATLYWYQQILGQGPKLLIQFQNNGVVDDSQLPKDRFSAERLKGVDSTLKIQPAKLEDSAVYLCASSFSRKPLSTDTQYFGPGTRLTVL.

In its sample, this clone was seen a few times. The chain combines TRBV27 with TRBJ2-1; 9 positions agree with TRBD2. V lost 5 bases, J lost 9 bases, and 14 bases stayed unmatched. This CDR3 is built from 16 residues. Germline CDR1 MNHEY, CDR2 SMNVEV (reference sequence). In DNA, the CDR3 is TGTGCCAGCAGTATGGGGGGCGGGAGGGCATTGTTTGAGCAGTTCTTC. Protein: CASSMGGGRALFEQFF.

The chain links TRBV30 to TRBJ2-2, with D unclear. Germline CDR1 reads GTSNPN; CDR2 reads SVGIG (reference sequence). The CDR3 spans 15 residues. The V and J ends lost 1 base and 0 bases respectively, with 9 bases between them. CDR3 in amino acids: CAWSGGSANTGELFF. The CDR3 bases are TGTGCCTGGAGTGGGGGAAGTGCGAACACCGGGGAGCTGTTTTTT. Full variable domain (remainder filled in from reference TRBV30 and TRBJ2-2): SQTIHQWPATLVQPVGSPLSLECTVEGTSNPNLYWYRQAAGRGLQLLFYSVGIGQISSEVPQNLSASRPQDRQFILSSKKLLLSDSGFYLCAWSGGSANTGELFFGEGSRLTVL.

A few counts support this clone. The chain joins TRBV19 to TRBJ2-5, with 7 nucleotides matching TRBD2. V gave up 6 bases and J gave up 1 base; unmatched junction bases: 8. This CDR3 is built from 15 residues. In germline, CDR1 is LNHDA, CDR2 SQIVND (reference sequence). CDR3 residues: CASRDPGGGQETQYF. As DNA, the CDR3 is TGTGCCAGTAGAGATCCTGGGGGGGGCCAAGAGACCCAGTACTTC. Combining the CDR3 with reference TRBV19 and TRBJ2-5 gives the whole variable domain DGGITQSPKYLFRKEGQNVTLSCEQNLNHDAMYWYRQDPGQGLRLIYYSQIVNDFQKGDIAEGYSVSREKKESFPLTVTSAQKNPTAFYLCASRDPGGGQETQYFGPGTRLLVL.

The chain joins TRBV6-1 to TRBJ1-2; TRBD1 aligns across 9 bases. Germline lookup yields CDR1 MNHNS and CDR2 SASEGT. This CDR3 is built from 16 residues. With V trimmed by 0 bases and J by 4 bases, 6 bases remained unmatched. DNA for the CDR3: TGTGCCAGCAGTGAAGCGCGGGGACAGGGCGGCTATGGCTACACCTTC. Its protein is CASSEARGQGGYGYTF.

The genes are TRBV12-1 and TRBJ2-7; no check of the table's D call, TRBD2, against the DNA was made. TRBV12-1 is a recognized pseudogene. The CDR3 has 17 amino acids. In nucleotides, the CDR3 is TGTGCCAGCAGCATTCGACTAGCCATCACCCCCTTTTACGAGCAGTACTTC. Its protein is CASSIRLAITPFYEQYF.

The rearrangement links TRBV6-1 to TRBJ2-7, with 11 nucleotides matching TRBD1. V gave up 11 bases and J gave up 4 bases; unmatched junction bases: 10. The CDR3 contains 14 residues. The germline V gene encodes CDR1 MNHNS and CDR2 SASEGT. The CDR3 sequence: CASTGGTGGYEQYF. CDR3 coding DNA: TGTGCCTCGACAGGAGGGACAGGGGGGTACGAGCAGTACTTC.

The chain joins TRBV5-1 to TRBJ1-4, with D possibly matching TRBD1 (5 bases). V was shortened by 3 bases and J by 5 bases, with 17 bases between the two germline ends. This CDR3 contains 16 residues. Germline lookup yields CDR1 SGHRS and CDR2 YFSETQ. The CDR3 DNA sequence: TGCGCCAGCAGCTCCGCTGGGGTGGGGCAGAATGAAAAACTGTTTTTT. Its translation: CASSSAGVGQNEKLFF.

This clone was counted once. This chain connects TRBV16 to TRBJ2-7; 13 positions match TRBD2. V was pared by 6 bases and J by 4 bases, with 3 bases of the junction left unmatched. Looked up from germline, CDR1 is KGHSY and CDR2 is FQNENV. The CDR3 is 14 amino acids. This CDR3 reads CASRQLAGGYEQYF. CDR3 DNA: TGTGCCAGCAGACAACTAGCGGGAGGGTACGAGCAGTACTTC.

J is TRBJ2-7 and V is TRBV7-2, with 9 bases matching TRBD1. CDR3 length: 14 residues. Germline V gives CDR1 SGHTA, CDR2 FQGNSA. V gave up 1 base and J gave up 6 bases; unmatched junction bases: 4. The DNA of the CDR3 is TGTGCCAGCAGCTTAGACAGGGGGCTTCCCGAGCAGTACTTC. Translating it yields CASSLDRGLPEQYF. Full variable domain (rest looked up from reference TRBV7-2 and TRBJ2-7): GAGVSQSPSNKVTEKGKDVELRCDPISGHTALYWYRQSLGQGLEFLIYFQGNSAPDKSGLPSDRFSAERTGGSVSTLTIQRTQQEDSAVYLCASSLDRGLPEQYFGPGTRLTVT.

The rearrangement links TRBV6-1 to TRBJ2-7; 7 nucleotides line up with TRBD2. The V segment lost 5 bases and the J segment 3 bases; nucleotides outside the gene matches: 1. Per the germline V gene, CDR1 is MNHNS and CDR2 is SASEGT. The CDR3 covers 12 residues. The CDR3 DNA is TGTGCCAGCAGTTGGACTAGCTACGAGCAGTACTTC. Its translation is CASSWTSYEQYF.

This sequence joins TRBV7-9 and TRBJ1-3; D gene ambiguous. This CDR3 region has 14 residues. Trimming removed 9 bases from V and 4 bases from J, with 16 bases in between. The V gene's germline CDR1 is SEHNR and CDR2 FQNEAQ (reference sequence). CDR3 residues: CASPGPLTGNTIYF. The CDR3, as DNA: TGTGCCAGTCCGGGTCCCCTAACGGGAAACACCATATATTTT.

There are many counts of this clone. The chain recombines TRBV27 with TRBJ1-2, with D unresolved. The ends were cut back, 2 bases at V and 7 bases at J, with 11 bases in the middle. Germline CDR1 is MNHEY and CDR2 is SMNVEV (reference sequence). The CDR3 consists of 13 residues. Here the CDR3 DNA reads TGTGCCAGCAGTTTAAGGAGAGAGGCTGGCTACACCTTC. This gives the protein CASSLRREAGYTF.

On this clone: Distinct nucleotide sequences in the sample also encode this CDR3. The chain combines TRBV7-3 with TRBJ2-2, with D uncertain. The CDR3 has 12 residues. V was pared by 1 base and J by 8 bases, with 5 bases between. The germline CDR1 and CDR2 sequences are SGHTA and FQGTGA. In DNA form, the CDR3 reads TGTGCCAGCAGCTTAAGACCTGGGGAGCTGTTTTTT. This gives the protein CASSLRPGELFF. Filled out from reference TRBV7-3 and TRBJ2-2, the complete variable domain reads GAGVSQTPSNKVTEKGKYVELRCDPISGHTALYWYRQSLGQGPEFLIYFQGTGAADDSGLPNDRFFAVRPEGSVSTLKIQRTERGDSAVYLCASSLRPGELFFGEGSRLTVL.

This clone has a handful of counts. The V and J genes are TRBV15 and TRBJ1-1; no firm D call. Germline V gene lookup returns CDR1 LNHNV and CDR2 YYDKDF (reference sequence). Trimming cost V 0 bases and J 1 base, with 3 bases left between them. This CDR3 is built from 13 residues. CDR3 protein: CATSREGNTEAFF. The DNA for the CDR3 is TGTGCCACCAGCAGAGAAGGGAACACTGAAGCTTTCTTT.

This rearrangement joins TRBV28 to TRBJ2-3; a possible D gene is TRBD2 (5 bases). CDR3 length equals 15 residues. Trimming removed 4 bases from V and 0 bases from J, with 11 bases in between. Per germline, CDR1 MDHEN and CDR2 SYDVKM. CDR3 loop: CASSSAGESTDTQYF. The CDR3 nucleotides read TGTGCCAGCAGTTCAGCCGGGGAGAGCACAGATACGCAGTATTTT.

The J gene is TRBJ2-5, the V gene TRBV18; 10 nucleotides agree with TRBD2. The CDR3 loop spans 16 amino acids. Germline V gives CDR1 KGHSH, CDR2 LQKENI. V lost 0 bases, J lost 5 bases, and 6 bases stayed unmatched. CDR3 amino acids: CASSPPSSGSRETQYF. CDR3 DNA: TGTGCCAGCTCACCACCCTCTAGCGGGAGTCGGGAGACCCAGTACTTC.

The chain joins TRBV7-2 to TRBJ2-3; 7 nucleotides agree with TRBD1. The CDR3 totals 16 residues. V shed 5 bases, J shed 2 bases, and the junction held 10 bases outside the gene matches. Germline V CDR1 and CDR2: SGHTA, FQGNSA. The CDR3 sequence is CASSIQAGGYTDTQYF. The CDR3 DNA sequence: TGTGCCAGCAGCATCCAGGCAGGGGGATACACAGATACGCAGTATTTT. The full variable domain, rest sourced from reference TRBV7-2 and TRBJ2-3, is GAGVSQSPSNKVTEKGKDVELRCDPISGHTALYWYRQSLGQGLEFLIYFQGNSAPDKSGLPSDRFSAERTGGSVSTLTIQRTQQEDSAVYLCASSIQAGGYTDTQYFGPGTRLTVL.

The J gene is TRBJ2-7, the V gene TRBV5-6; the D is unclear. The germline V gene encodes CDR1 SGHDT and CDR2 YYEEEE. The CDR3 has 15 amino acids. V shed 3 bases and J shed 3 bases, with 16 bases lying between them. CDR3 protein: CASSSPLDPDYEQYF. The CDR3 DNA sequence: TGTGCCAGCAGCTCACCGCTGGATCCAGACTACGAGCAGTACTTC.

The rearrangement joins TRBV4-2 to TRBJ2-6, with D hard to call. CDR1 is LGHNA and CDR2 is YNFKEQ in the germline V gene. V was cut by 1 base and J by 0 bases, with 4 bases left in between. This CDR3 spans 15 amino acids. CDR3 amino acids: CASSQVYSGANVLTF. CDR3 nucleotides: TGTGCCAGCAGCCAAGTTTACTCTGGGGCCAACGTCCTGACTTTC.

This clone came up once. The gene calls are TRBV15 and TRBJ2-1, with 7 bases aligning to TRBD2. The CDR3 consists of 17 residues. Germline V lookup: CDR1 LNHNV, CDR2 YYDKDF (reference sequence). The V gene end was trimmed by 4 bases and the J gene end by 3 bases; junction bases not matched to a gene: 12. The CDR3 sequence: CATSNKRLAFSYNEQFF. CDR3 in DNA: TGTGCCACCAGCAACAAAAGACTAGCCTTCAGCTACAATGAGCAGTTCTTC.

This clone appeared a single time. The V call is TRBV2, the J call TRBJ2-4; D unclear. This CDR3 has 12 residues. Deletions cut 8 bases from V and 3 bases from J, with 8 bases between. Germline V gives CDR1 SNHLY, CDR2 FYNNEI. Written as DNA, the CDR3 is TGTGCCAGCGAAAACCTCAAAAACATTCAGTACTTC. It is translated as CASENLKNIQYF.

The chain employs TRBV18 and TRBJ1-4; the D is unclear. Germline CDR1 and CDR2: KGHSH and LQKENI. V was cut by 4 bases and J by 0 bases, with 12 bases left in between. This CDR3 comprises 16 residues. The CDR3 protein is CASSLEHVATNEKLFF. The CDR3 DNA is TGTGCCAGCTCACTAGAACACGTTGCAACTAATGAAAAACTGTTTTTT.

DNA of the CDR3: TGTGCCAGCAGTTATACCTACGAGCAGTACTTC. Its protein is CASSYTYEQYF. The rearrangement links TRBV6-6 to TRBJ2-4; no clear D. The J call is uncertain, as TRBJ2-7 better fits the DNA end. Germline V gene sequence: CDR1 MNHNY, CDR2 SVGAGI (reference sequence). The CDR3 has 11 amino acids.

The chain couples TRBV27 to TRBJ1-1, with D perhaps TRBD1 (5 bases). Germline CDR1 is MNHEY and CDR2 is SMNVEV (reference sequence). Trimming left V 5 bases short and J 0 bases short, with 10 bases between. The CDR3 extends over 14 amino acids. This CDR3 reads CASSPGHVNTEAFF. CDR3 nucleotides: TGTGCCAGCAGTCCCGGACACGTGAACACTGAAGCTTTCTTT.